This TCR beta chain was profiled in a study of blood T cell repertoires in COVID-19. Methods used by the authors: Estimation of nucleated cell counts was performed using reference gene primer amplification. The method was immunoSEQ multiplex PCR; TCRdb's version includes in-frame clones alone and lacks a portion of them. The V and J calls and clone size were taken over from that table, and D and trimming were inferred from the DNA. Of about 230,000 clones in the sample, about 87% are singletons; the top ten hold about 2.5%. Seattle-derived patients entered the study during active infection and were followed longitudinally. The source is a man between 25 and 39 years old with COVID-19, enrolled during active disease. The specimen was peripheral blood.

CDR3 DNA: TGTGCCTGGAGTCTAAATCCCTCCTACGAGCAGTACTTC. This sequence encodes CAWSLNPSYEQYF. V is TRBV30 and J is TRBJ2-7; no firm D call. Germline V gives CDR1 GTSNPN, CDR2 SVGIG (reference sequence). The V and J ends lost 2 bases and 0 bases respectively, with 8 bases between them. The CDR3 spans 13 residues. Combining the CDR3 with reference TRBV30 and TRBJ2-7 gives the whole variable domain SQTIHQWPATLVQPVGSPLSLECTVEGTSNPNLYWYRQAAGRGLQLLFYSVGIGQISSEVPQNLSASRPQDRQFILSSKKLLLSDSGFYLCAWSLNPSYEQYFGPGTRLTVT.